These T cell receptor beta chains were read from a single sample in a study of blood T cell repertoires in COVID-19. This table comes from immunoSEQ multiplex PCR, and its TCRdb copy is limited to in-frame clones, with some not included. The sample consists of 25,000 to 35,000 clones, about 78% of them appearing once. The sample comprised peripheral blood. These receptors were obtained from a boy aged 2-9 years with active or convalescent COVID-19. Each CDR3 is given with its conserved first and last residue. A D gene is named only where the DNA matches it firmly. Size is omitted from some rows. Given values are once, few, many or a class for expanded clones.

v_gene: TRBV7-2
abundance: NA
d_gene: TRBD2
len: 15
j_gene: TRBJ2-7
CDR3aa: CASSLEAGSSYEQYF
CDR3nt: TGTGCCAGCAGCTTAGAAGCGGGGAGCTCCTACGAGCAGTACTTC

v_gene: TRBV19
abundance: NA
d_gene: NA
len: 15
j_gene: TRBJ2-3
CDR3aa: CASSGELVGTDTQYF
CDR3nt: TGTGCCAGTAGCGGAGAACTCGTGGGCACAGATACGCAGTATTTT

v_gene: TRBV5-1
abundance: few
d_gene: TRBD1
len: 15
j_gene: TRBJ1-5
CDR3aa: CASSPGTGGDQPQHF
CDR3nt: TGCGCCAGCAGCCCCGGGACAGGGGGCGATCAGCCCCAGCATTTT

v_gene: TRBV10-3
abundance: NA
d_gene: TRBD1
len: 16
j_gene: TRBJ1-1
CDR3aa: CAISDLGQGANTEAFF
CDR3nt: TGTGCCATCAGTGATTTGGGTCAGGGGGCGAACACTGAAGCTTTCTTT

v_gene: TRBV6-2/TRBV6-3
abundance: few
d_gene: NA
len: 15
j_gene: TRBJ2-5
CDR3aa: CASSYVGSREETQYF
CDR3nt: TGTGCCAGCAGTTACGTAGGGAGTCGGGAGGAGACCCAGTACTTC

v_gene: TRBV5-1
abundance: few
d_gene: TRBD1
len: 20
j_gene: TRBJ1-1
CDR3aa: CACHPGTGVLEGLMNTEAFF
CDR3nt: TGCGCCTGCCACCCTGGGACAGGGGTATTGGAGGGTTTAATGAACACTGAAGCTTTCTTT

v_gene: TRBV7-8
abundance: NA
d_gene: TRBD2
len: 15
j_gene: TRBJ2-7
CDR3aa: CASSSGLAGVYEQYF
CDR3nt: TGTGCCAGCAGCTCGGGACTAGCGGGAGTCTACGAGCAGTACTTC

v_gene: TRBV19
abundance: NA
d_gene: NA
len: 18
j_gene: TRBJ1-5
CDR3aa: CASSIDLFGDYSNQPQHF
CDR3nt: TGTGCCAGTAGTATAGATCTATTCGGGGATTATAGCAATCAGCCCCAGCATTTT

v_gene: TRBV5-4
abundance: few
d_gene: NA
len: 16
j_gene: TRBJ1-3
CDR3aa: CASSSNSGYSGNTIYF
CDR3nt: TGTGCCAGCAGCTCTAACTCCGGGTACTCTGGAAACACCATATATTTT

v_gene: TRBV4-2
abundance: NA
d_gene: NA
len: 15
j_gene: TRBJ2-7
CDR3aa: CASSQADSGPYEQYF
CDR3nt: TGTGCCAGCAGCCAAGCCGATAGCGGCCCCTACGAGCAGTACTTC

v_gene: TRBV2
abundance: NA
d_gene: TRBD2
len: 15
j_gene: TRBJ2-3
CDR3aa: CASSWTSGSTDTQYF
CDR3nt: TGTGCCAGCAGCTGGACTAGCGGGAGCACAGATACGCAGTATTTT

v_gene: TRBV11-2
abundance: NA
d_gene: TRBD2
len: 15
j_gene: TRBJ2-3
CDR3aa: CASSSGTSGTDTQYF
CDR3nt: TGTGCCAGCTCCAGCGGGACTAGCGGCACAGATACGCAGTATTTT

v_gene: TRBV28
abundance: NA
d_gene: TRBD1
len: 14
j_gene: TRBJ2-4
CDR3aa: CASSLRTGTNIQYF
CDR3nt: TGTGCCAGCAGTTTGAGGACAGGGACGAACATTCAGTACTTC